This TCR beta chain is drawn from a study of beta chain features in type 1 diabetes. Study-wide context: Fewer than 140,000,000 sorted cells were examined across all samples.

Each of the CD4+ naive, central memory, regulatory and stem cell-like memory populations was sorted via CD45RO/CCR7/CD25/CD127/CD95/CD27. This clone came up a few times. The target antigen is unknown. Study findings and constraints: Patients with Type 1 diabetes showed moderately but significantly shorter TCRB CDR3s in all four CD4+ subsets.

The investigators reverse transcribed all of the isolated RNA, so they sequenced expressed TCRB transcripts. Naive, central memory and regulatory T cell samples averaged around 3.9 million immunoSEQ reads each. Produced via immunoSEQ multiplex PCR; TCRdb's table is partial and in-frame only. The table includes more than 250,000 clones, around 16% detected once. The CDR3 runs to 13 residues. Germline CDR1 SGDLS, CDR2 YYNGEE. Trimming stripped 0 bases from V and 9 bases from J, with 12 bases between. V gene TRBV9 combines with J gene TRBJ2-5; D unresolved. Specimen: naive CD4+ T cells from blood. The clonotype originates from a man between 18 and 29 years old with type 1 diabetes. As DNA, the CDR3 is TGTGCCAGCAGCGTAGAGTCCCCCACGGCCCAGTACTTC. Translation: CASSVESPTAQYF.